This TCR beta chain was captured by sequencing in a study of OX40 agonist ivuxolimab in advanced cancers. Study-wide context: Treatment of patients was with ivuxolimab, an agonistic anti-OX40 (CD134) antibody. Study-wide results and limits: Also present in some nonresponders was a low level of normalized T-cell clonal expansion. Both CD4+ and CD8+ T cell populations in blood had undergone clonal expansion by week 6 at 0.1 to 3.0 mg/kg.

After removal of 1 base from V and 7 bases from J, the junction contained 15 bases not matched to a gene. The CDR3 runs to 18 residues. CDR1 and CDR2 (germline): SEHNR, FQNEAQ (reference sequence). Data came from immunoSEQ multiplex PCR; TCRdb stores just in-frame clones and leaves some out. The sample lists fewer than 35,000 clones, 90% to 95% occurring once. Of note for this clone: Its antigen is as yet unknown.

Patients with autoimmune history or systemic immunosuppression were excluded. The J gene is TRBJ2-1, the V gene TRBV7-9; TRBD2 matches 8 bases. The sample here was CD4+ or CD8+ T cells sorted from blood, taken in a trial of the OX40 agonist ivuxolimab. The sequence was obtained from an adult with an advanced solid tumor such as melanoma, head and neck, liver or kidney cancer. CDR3 sequence: CASSLGPPAGGAGNEQFF. In DNA, the CDR3 is TGTGCCAGCAGCTTAGGACCCCCTGCCGGGGGGGCGGGGAATGAGCAGTTCTTC.